The 15 T cell receptor beta chains below come from one sample, sequenced in a study of tumor-infiltrating lymphocytes in localized non-small cell lung cancer. Profiled with immunoSEQ multiplex PCR; TCRdb holds only in-frame clones, not every one. Seen here are some 10,000 clones, about 60% observed once, and the top ten hold roughly a tenth. Sequencing was performed on uninvolved lung tissue not adjacent to the tumor. These receptors originate from a human donor with non-small cell lung cancer.

By share, this clone ranks as large. The V and J genes are TRBV6-1 and TRBJ2-7; D not certain. Deletions cut 3 bases from V and 1 base from J, with 13 bases between. The CDR3 covers 15 residues. Germline loops: CDR1 MNHNS, CDR2 SASEGT. The CDR3 spells CASSEVGLRSYEQYF. The CDR3 coding sequence is TGTGCCAGCAGTGAGGTAGGCCTGCGGTCCTACGAGCAGTACTTC.

The chain combines TRBV5-1 with TRBJ1-2; D may be TRBD1 (5 bases). The CDR3 contains 14 residues. The germline V and J ends were trimmed by 1 base and 8 bases, with 15 bases remaining between them. CDR1 is SGHRS and CDR2 is YFSETQ in the germline V gene. DNA of the CDR3: TGCGCCAGCAGCTTGAGGCAGGGCGGTGAGGGCTACACCTTC. Amino acids: CASSLRQGGEGYTF.

The rearrangement joins TRBV7-8 to TRBJ2-2; the D gene is possibly TRBD1 (7 bases). From germline, CDR1 is SGHVS and CDR2 FQNEAQ. V lost 0 bases and J 5 bases, leaving 13 bases between the germline ends. The CDR3 totals 16 residues. The chain's CDR3 is CASSLASPGGTGELFF. In DNA form, the CDR3 reads TGTGCCAGCAGCTTAGCGAGTCCAGGGGGGACCGGGGAGCTGTTTTTT.

This chain joins TRBV29-1 and TRBJ1-6; D not certain. Germline lookup yields CDR1 SQVTM and CDR2 ANQGSEA. V lost 7 bases, J lost 6 bases, and 10 bases lay in between. There are 12 residues in the CDR3. Written as DNA, the CDR3 is TGCAGCGCCGCTGACGGTAATTCACCCCTCCACTTT. Residues: CSAADGNSPLHF.

With regard to this clone: The junction shows a germline mismatch at one end, possibly a read error. This rearrangement joins TRBV29-1 to TRBJ1-4; 7 bases line up with TRBD1. The CDR3 sequence is 13 residues long. Looked up from germline, CDR1 is SQVTM and CDR2 is ANQGSEA. CDR3 sequence: CSVEGGPGEKLFF. CDR3 nucleotides: TGCAGCGTAGAAGGGGGCCCTGGGGAAAAACTGTTTTTT.

V and J are TRBV7-7 and TRBJ1-4; possible D gene TRBD1, 6 bases. Per the germline V gene, CDR1 is SSHAT and CDR2 is FNYEAQ (reference sequence). This CDR3 is built from 11 residues. CDR3 sequence reads: CVSQGGGKLFF. The CDR3 DNA reads as TGTGTCTCACAGGGAGGAGGAAAACTGTTTTTT.

This chain links TRBV9 with TRBJ2-2; D remains ambiguous. V shed 3 bases and J shed 0 bases, with 15 bases lying between them. This CDR3 is built from 17 residues. The germline V gene encodes CDR1 SGDLS and CDR2 YYNGEE. The CDR3 reads CASSALESPANTGELFF. The CDR3 DNA follows: TGTGCCAGCAGCGCGTTAGAATCTCCCGCGAACACCGGGGAGCTGTTTTTT.

The chain employs TRBV14 and TRBJ1-2; TRBD1 matches 8 bases. Looked up from germline, CDR1 is SGHDN and CDR2 is FVKESK. The CDR3 runs 19 residues. Trimming at V came to 0 bases and at J to 0 bases, leaving 12 bases not matched to a gene. DNA of the CDR3: TGTGCCAGCAGCCAAGATTCGAGGGCAGGGGGCCTAGCTAACTATGGCTACACCTTC. Its translation is CASSQDSRAGGLANYGYTF.

The chain carries TRBV6-5 and TRBJ2-3, with D perhaps being TRBD1 or TRBD2 (5 bases each). Per the germline V gene, CDR1 is MNHEY and CDR2 is SVGAGI. The ends were cut back, 6 bases at V and 0 bases at J, with 10 bases in the middle. The CDR3 is 14 residues long. CDR3 amino acids: CASRRWDSTDTQYF. CDR3 DNA sequence: TGTGCCAGCAGACGATGGGACAGCACAGATACGCAGTATTTT.

This clone was counted between two and nine times. CDR3 protein: CASTVGGGSQETQYF. CDR3 sequence (DNA): TGTGCCAGTACGGTCGGAGGTGGTAGTCAAGAGACCCAGTACTTC. V is TRBV19 and J is TRBJ2-5, with a weak D call TRBD2 (5 bases). The CDR3 is 15 amino acids. The V end was cut by 7 bases, the J end by 2 bases, with 17 bases between. CDR1 and CDR2 from the germline V gene are LNHDA and SQIVND (reference sequence). The entire variable domain, with the rest obtained from reference TRBV19 and TRBJ2-5, is as follows: DGGITQSPKYLFRKEGQNVTLSCEQNLNHDAMYWYRQDPGQGLRLIYYSQIVNDFQKGDIAEGYSVSREKKESFPLTVTSAQKNPTAFYLCASTVGGGSQETQYFGPGTRLLVL.

A note on this clone: A read error may produce the germline difference seen at one junction end. V gene TRBV6-1 combines with J gene TRBJ2-7, with 8 bases that match TRBD1. Germline assignment: CDR1 MNHNS and CDR2 SASEGT. CDR3 length equals 16 residues. The CDR3 nucleotides are TGTGCCATCAGTGAGTCAACGACAGGGGAAGGGTACGAGCAGTACTTC. Residues: CAISESTTGEGYEQYF.

The rearrangement links TRBV27 to TRBJ2-7; 11 positions match TRBD2. Germline V gene data show CDR1 as MNHEY and CDR2 as SMNVEV (reference sequence). V lost 3 bases and J lost 3; bases outside the gene matches: 4. The CDR3 has 15 amino acids. The CDR3 DNA sequence: TGTGCCAGCAGTTTTCATCTAGCGGGGGGCTACGAGCAGTACTTC. Its translation is CASSFHLAGGYEQYF.

The gene calls are TRBV28 and TRBJ2-7; 11 positions agree with TRBD1. The CDR3 has 14 residues. Unmatched junction bases numbered 3, after V lost 5 bases and J lost 3 bases. CDR1 MDHEN and CDR2 SYDVKM come from the germline V gene. In DNA form, the CDR3 reads TGTGCCAGCAGTAGGACAGGGGGCGGCTACGAGCAGTACTTC. Amino acid sequence: CASSRTGGGYEQYF.

In its sample, this clone was seen a few times. The gene calls are TRBV28 and TRBJ2-1; D call uncertain. This CDR3 has 12 residues. The V end was cut by 2 bases, the J end by 10 bases, with 9 bases between. Germline CDR1 and CDR2: MDHEN and SYDVKM. CDR3: CASSLQRREQFF. The DNA of the CDR3 is TGTGCCAGCAGTTTACAGCGCCGGGAGCAGTTCTTC.

The chain is built from TRBV5-4 and TRBJ1-6; 7 bases match TRBD1. V gave up 6 bases and J gave up 8 bases; unmatched junction bases: 5. This CDR3 contains 13 residues. CDR1 and CDR2 (germline): SGHNT, YYREEE (reference sequence). The DNA of the CDR3 is TGTGCCAGCACCGGACAGGCCCATTCACCCCTCCACTTT. It yields the protein CASTGQAHSPLHF.